The 11 T cell receptor beta chains below all came from one sample that was sequenced in a study of T cell repertoires in cytomegalovirus infection. The antigens of these receptors remain unknown. One entry per CDR3 protein, called by TCRdb with MiXCR from the reads. The table has hundreds of thousands of distinct CDR3 sequences, about 33% seen once. This material consisted of cultured PBMCs, taken from culture after CMV antigen stimulation. The receptors come from a human donor in good health (CMV status not recorded). Some clones in this sample may be carry-over from other donors' samples.

This sequence joins TRBV6-6 and TRBJ2-3; the D gene is possibly TRBD2 (5 bases). Germline CDR1 is MNHNY and CDR2 is SVGAGI (reference sequence). Trimming cost V 5 bases and J 4 bases, with 22 bases left between them. The CDR3 runs 17 residues. Here the CDR3 reads CASSPQRREGLADTQYF. The DNA for the CDR3 is TGTGCCAGCAGTCCTCAAAGGCGAGAGGGTTTGGCAGATACGCAGTATTTT.

The V and J genes are TRBV4-1 and TRBJ2-4, with 7 positions matching TRBD2. The CDR3 is made up of 17 amino acids. The trim removed 1 base at V and 1 base at J, leaving 7 bases unmatched. CDR1 and CDR2 from the germline V gene are MGHRA and YSYEKL. This CDR3 reads CASSQVPGSGAKNIQYF. The CDR3 coding sequence is TGCGCCAGCAGCCAAGTCCCGGGTAGCGGGGCCAAAAACATTCAGTACTTC.

The rearrangement uses TRBV7-2 and TRBJ2-1, with 9 bases lining up with TRBD1. Near its end, the DNA agrees better with TRBJ2-7, so the J call may be wrong. Germline V CDR1 and CDR2: SGHTA, FQGNSA. The CDR3 spans 15 residues. Here the CDR3 reads CASSLGPGQGNEQYF. Here the CDR3 DNA reads TGTGCCAGCAGCTTAGGGCCGGGACAGGGCAATGAGCAGTACTTC.

This clonotype occurred a few times. The V gene is TRBV6-2 or TRBV6-3, the J gene TRBJ2-7; TRBD1 or TRBD2 may be the D gene (5 bases each). The CDR3 extends over 15 amino acids. Germline CDR1 is MNHEY and CDR2 is SVGEGT. The ends were cut back, 4 bases at V and 6 bases at J, with 19 bases in the middle. In DNA form, the CDR3 reads TGTGCCAGCAGTTCCTCGTTGGGGGATCCCTTCGAGCAGTACTTC. Translating gives CASSSSLGDPFEQYF.

This clonotype was seen only a few times. The J gene is TRBJ2-5, the V gene TRBV5-6, with D perhaps TRBD1 (5 bases). The CDR3 extends over 14 amino acids. V was clipped by 1 base and J by 7 bases, with 14 bases between them. The V gene's germline CDR1 is SGHDT and CDR2 YYEEEE. CDR3 in amino acids: CASSLLKAQGTQYF. CDR3 in DNA: TGTGCCAGCAGCTTGTTAAAGGCCCAGGGGACCCAGTACTTC. The full variable domain, rest sourced from reference TRBV5-6 and TRBJ2-5, is DAGVTQSPTHLIKTRGQQVTLRCSPKSGHDTVSWYQQALGQGPQFIFQYYEEEERQRGNFPDRFSGHQFPNYSSELNVNALLLGDSALYLCASSLLKAQGTQYFGPGTRLLVL.

A few counts support this clonotype. J is TRBJ2-2 and V is TRBV28; D is uncertain. CDR3 size: 15 residues. The V end lost 5 bases, the J end lost 2 bases, and 12 bases lay between the germline ends. Germline CDR1 and CDR2: MDHEN and SYDVKM. CDR3 sequence: CASSGPGSNTGELFF. The CDR3 bases are TGTGCCAGCAGTGGCCCGGGTTCCAACACCGGGGAGCTGTTTTTT.

The table lists this clonotype with a count of one. V and J are TRBV14 and TRBJ1-5, with D possibly TRBD1 on 5 matching bases. Deletions cut 1 base from V and 0 bases from J, with 25 bases between. The CDR3 totals 21 residues. Germline CDR1 reads SGHDN; CDR2 reads FVKESK. CDR3 in amino acids: CASSQVCVKGLGPTSNQPQHF. CDR3 in DNA: TGTGCCAGCAGCCAAGTTTGCGTGAAAGGGTTGGGACCCACTAGCAATCAGCCCCAGCATTTT.

The rearrangement links TRBV6-2 or TRBV6-3 to TRBJ1-2; 10 nucleotides agree with TRBD1. This CDR3 contains 15 residues. Per germline, CDR1 MNHEY and CDR2 SVGEGT. The V gene end was trimmed by 2 bases and the J gene end by 6 bases; junction bases not matched to a gene: 6. Here the CDR3 DNA reads TGTGCCAGCAGTTACCGGACAGGGGGGTCCCATGGCTACACCTTC. Amino acid sequence: CASSYRTGGSHGYTF.

This clonotype was seen a handful of times. The chain has TRBV6-6 and TRBJ2-3; TRBD1 might be the D (5 bases). The CDR3 loop spans 11 amino acids. V was clipped by 10 bases and J by 4 bases, with 9 bases between them. Germline V gene lookup returns CDR1 MNHNY and CDR2 SVGAGI (reference sequence). The CDR3 DNA reads as TGTGCCACCGCGACAGCAGATACGCAGTATTTT. The encoded protein is CATATADTQYF.

Only a few counts were recorded for this clonotype. V gene TRBV11-2 combines with J gene TRBJ2-1; tentative D call: TRBD1 (5 bases). V gave up 6 bases and J gave up 4 bases, with 19 bases separating them. The CDR3 is made up of 16 amino acids. Germline V lookup: CDR1 SGHAT, CDR2 FQNNGV. The DNA for the CDR3 is TGTGCCAGCAGACTGGAAGGGGCCTTAAAGTACAATGAGCAGTTCTTC. Its translation: CASRLEGALKYNEQFF.

V and J are TRBV27 and TRBJ1-6; 11 nucleotides align to TRBD1. With V trimmed by 6 bases and J by 9 bases, 7 bases remained unmatched. The CDR3 totals 15 residues. Germline-derived CDR1 and CDR2 are MNHEY and SMNVEV (reference sequence). CDR3 nucleotides: TGTGCCAGCAGCAGCGGGACAGGGGGTCGTTCACCCCTCCACTTT. It codes for CASSSGTGGRSPLHF.